This T cell receptor beta chain originates from a study of blood T cell repertoires in COVID-19. TCRdb keeps only in-frame clones here, not all; method: immunoSEQ multiplex PCR. The sample includes some 31,000 clones, around nine tenths of them seen just once. V dropped 4 bases and J dropped 6; count of bases not matched to a gene: 13. This CDR3 comprises 16 residues. The germline V gene encodes CDR1 MDHEN and CDR2 SYDVKM. The chain joins TRBV28 to TRBJ2-7; 9 nucleotides line up with TRBD2. The sequencing sample was made of peripheral blood. This TCR was sampled from a human donor in a cohort sampled during active COVID-19. CDR3 residues: CASSSPRRLAGSEQYF. CDR3 DNA sequence: TGTGCCAGCAGTTCGCCACGGCGGCTAGCGGGAAGCGAGCAGTACTTC.